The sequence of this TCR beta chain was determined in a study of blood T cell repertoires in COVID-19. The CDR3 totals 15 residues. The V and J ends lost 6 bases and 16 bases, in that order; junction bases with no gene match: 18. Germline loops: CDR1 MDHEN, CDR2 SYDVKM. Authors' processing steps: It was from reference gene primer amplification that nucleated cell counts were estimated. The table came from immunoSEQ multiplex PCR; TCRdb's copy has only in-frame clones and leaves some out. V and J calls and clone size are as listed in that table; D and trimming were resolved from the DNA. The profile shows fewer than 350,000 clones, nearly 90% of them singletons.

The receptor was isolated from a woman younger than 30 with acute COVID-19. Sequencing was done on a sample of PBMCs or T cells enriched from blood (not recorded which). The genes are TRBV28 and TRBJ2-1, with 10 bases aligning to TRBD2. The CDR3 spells CASRFGTGEAGGQFF. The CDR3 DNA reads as TGTGCCAGCAGATTCGGGACAGGAGAAGCGGGAGGGCAATTCTTC.